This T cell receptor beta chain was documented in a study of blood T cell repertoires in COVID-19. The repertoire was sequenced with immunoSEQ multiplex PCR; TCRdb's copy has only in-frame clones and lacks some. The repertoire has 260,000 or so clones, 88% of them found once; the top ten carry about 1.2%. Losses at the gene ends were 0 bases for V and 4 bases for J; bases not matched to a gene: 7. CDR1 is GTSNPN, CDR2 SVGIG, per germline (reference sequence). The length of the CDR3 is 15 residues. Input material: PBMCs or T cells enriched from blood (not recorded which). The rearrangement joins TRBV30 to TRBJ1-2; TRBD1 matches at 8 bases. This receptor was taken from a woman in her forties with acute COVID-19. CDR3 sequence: CAWSVGAGGSYGYTF. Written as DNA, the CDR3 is TGTGCCTGGAGTGTAGGTGCAGGGGGCAGCTATGGCTACACCTTC.